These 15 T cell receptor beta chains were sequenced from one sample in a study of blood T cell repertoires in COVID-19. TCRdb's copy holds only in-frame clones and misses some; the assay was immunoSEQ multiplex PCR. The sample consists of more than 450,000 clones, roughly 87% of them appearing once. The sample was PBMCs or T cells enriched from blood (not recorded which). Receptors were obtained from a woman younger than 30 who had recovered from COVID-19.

CDR3 bases: TGCGCCAGCAGCCAAGCAATAACAGGGAAGACTGAAGCTTTCTTT. Protein: CASSQAITGKTEAFF. The chain is built from TRBV4-1 and TRBJ1-1; possibly TRBD1 for D (6 bases). Per the germline V gene, CDR1 is MGHRA and CDR2 is YSYEKL. CDR3 length equals 15 residues. V shed 1 base and J shed 5 bases, with 14 bases lying between them.

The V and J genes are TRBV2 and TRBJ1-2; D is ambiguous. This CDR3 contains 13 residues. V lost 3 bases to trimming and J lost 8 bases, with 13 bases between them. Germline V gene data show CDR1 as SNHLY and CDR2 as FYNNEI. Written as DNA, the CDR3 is TGTGCCAGCAGTGAGGCCCGCGAGGAGGGCTACACCTTC. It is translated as CASSEAREEGYTF.

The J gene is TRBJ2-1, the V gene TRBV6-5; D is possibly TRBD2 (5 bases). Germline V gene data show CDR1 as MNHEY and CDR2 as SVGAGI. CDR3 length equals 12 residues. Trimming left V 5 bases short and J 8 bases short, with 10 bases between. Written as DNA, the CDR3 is TGTGCCAGCAGTAATCTGCGGGATGAGCAGTTCTTC. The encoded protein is CASSNLRDEQFF.

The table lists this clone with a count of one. In nucleotides, the CDR3 is TGTGCCAGCAGCTCGGGGACTAGCGGCAATGAGCAGTTCTTC. Its translation is CASSSGTSGNEQFF. The V gene is TRBV9, the J gene TRBJ2-1; 11 bases match TRBD2. V trimming: 4 bases; J trimming: 6 bases; junction bases outside the gene matches: 3. Germline V gives CDR1 SGDLS, CDR2 YYNGEE. The CDR3 runs 14 residues.

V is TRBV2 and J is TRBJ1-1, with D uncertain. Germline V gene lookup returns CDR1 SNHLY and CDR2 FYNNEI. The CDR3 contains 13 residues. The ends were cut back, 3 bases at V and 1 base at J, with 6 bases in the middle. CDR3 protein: CASSDLRNTEAFF. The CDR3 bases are TGTGCCAGCAGTGACCTGAGGAACACTGAAGCTTTCTTT. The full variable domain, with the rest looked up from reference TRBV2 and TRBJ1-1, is EPEVTQTPSHQVTQMGQEVILRCVPISNHLYFYWYRQILGQKVEFLVSFYNNEISEKSEIFDDQFSVERPDGSNFTLKIRSTKLEDSAMYFCASSDLRNTEAFFGQGTRLTVV.

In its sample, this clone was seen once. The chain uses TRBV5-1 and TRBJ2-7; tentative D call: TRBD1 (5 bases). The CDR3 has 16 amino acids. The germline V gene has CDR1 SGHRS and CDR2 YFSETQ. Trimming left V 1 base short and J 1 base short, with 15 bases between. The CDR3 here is CASSLLVSGSSYEQYF. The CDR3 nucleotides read TGCGCCAGCAGCTTGTTGGTTTCAGGGTCGTCCTACGAGCAGTACTTC.

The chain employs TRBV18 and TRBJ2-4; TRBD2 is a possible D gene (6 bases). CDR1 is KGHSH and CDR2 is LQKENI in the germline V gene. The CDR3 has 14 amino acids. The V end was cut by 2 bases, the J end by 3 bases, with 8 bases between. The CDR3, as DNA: TGTGCCAGCTCACCATCGGACTACAAAAACATTCAGTACTTC. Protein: CASSPSDYKNIQYF.

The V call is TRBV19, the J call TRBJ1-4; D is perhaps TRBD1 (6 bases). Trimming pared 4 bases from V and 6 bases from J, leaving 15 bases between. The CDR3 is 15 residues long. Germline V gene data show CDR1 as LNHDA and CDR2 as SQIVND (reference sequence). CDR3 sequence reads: CASSTPGVVDEKLFF. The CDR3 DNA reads TGTGCCAGTAGTACCCCAGGGGTGGTCGATGAAAAACTGTTTTTT.

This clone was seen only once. CDR3 residues: CSVVGVSTDTQYF. The DNA of the CDR3 is TGCAGCGTTGTCGGGGTGAGCACAGATACGCAGTATTTT. The J gene is TRBJ2-3, the V gene TRBV29-1; maybe TRBD2 (5 bases). Per germline, CDR1 SQVTM and CDR2 ANQGSEA. V was clipped by 4 bases and J by 0 bases, with 8 bases between them. The CDR3 is made up of 13 amino acids.

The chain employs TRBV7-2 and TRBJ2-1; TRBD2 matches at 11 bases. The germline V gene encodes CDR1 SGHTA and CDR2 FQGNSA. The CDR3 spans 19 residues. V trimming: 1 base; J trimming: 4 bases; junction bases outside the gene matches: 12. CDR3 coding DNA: TGTGCCAGCAGCTTAGGAGTAGCGGGGGGGCTTGGTGGGTACAATGAGCAGTTCTTC. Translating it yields CASSLGVAGGLGGYNEQFF.

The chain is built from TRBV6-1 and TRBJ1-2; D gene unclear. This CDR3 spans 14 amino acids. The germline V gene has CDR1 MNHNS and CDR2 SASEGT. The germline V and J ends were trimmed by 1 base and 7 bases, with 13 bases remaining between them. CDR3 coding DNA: TGTGCCAGCAGTGAAGTAGTGGAACTAGGTGGCTACACCTTC. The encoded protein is CASSEVVELGGYTF.

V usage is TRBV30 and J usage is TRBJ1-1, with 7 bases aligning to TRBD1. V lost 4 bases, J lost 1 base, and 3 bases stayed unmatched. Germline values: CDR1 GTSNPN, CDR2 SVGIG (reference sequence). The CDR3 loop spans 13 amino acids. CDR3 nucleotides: TGTGCCTGGACCCGGGACAGGAACACTGAAGCTTTCTTT. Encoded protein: CAWTRDRNTEAFF.

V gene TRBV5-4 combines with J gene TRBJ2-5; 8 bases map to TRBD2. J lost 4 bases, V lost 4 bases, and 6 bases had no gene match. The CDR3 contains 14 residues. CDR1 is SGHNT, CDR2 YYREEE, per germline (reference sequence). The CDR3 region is CASSTPGGLETQYF. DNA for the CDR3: TGTGCCAGCAGCACCCCGGGGGGGCTAGAGACCCAGTACTTC.

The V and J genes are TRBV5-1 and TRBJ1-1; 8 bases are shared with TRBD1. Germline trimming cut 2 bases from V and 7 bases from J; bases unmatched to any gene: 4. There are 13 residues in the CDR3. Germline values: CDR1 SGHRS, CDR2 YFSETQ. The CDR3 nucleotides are TGCGCCAGCAGCTTTGGGACAGGCCTTGAAGCTTTCTTT. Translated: CASSFGTGLEAFF.

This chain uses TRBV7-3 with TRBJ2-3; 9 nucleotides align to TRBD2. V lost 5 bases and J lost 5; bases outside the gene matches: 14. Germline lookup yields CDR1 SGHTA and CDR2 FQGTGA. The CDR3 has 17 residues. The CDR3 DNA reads TGTGCCAGCAGCCCCCAGTCGGGCGGGGGGGCCGGAGATACGCAGTATTTT. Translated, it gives CASSPQSGGGAGDTQYF.